A single sample gave rise to the 5 T cell receptor beta chains below, sequenced in a study of CD8+CD57+ T cells in acquired aplastic anemia. Profiling of TCR beta VDJ combinations and CDR3 sequences used genomic DNA as template. TCRdb re-analysed the reads in MiXCR, keeping a single row per CDR3 protein. The table lists more than 150,000 distinct CDR3 sequences, approximately 50% of them singletons. Those patients picked for sequencing had displayed CD8+CD57+ cell expansion on flow cytometry. The sequenced material came from sorted CD4+, CD8+, or CD8+CD57+ T cells (not recorded which) from PBMCs. The receptors stem from a human donor with aplastic anemia.

This clonotype has more than one count but fewer than ten. V gene TRBV19 combines with J gene TRBJ1-1; D unresolved. Deletions cut 5 bases from V and 1 base from J, with 11 bases between. The CDR3 is 14 residues long. The germline gives CDR1 LNHDA, CDR2 SQIVND (reference sequence). The CDR3 DNA sequence: TGTGCCAGTAGTTTACCGGCGGGGAACACTGAAGCTTTCTTT. Amino acid sequence: CASSLPAGNTEAFF.

The V and J genes are TRBV15 and TRBJ1-5; tentative D call: TRBD1 (5 bases). This CDR3 region has 14 residues. Germline loops: CDR1 LNHNV, CDR2 YYDKDF (reference sequence). Trimming pared 1 base from V and 4 bases from J, leaving 8 bases between. CDR3 bases: TGTGCCACCAGCAGAGCGGGGGGAAATCAGCCCCAGCATTTT. Protein sequence: CATSRAGGNQPQHF. The complete variable domain, with remaining parts taken from reference TRBV15 and TRBJ1-5, reads DAMVIQNPRYQVTQFGKPVTLSCSQTLNHNVMYWYQQKSSQAPKLLFHYYDKDFNNEADTPDNFQSRRPNTSFCFLDIRSPGLGDTAMYLCATSRAGGNQPQHFGDGTRLSIL.

The rearrangement joins TRBV7-9 to TRBJ2-7; D is perhaps TRBD1 or TRBD2 (5 bases each). The length of the CDR3 is 12 residues. Per the germline V gene, CDR1 is SEHNR and CDR2 is FQNEAQ (reference sequence). V lost 1 base and J lost 7, with 8 bases in between. The CDR3 nucleotides read TGTGCCAGCAGCTTAGTTTGGGGGGAGCAGTACTTC. This sequence encodes CASSLVWGEQYF.

The chain combines TRBV7-8 with TRBJ2-5, with D perhaps TRBD2 (6 bases). The length of the CDR3 is 13 residues. From germline, CDR1 is SGHVS and CDR2 FQNEAQ. The V end lost 3 bases, the J end lost 3 bases, and 8 bases lay between the germline ends. The CDR3 is CASSLTREETQYF. The CDR3 DNA is TGTGCCAGCAGCTTGACTAGGGAAGAGACCCAGTACTTC. Full variable domain (rest looked up from reference TRBV7-8 and TRBJ2-5): GAGVSQSPRYKVAKRGQDVALRCDPISGHVSLFWYQQALGQGPEFLTYFQNEAQLDKSGLPSDRFFAERPEGSVSTLKIQRTQQEDSAVYLCASSLTREETQYFGPGTRLLVL.

The table lists this clonotype with a few counts. The CDR3 protein is CASRTGNSPLHF. CDR3 bases: TGTGCCAGCCGGACGGGGAATTCACCCCTCCACTTT. The chain combines TRBV15 with TRBJ1-6; D gene ambiguous. The CDR3 is 12 amino acids. V dropped 10 bases and J dropped 7 bases, with 11 bases sitting between them. The germline gives CDR1 LNHNV, CDR2 YYDKDF (reference sequence).